This paragraph covers one TCR beta chain sequence. The antigen is not known. One end of the junction fails to match germline, which may point to a read error. Profiling relied on immunoSEQ multiplex PCR, and the TCRdb table lists in-frame clones only, not all of them. The sample records approximately 1,000,000 clones, approximately 77% being singletons. This record comes from a study of shared clonotypes between healthy human individuals. Findings and caveats of the study: Represented diversity (both genetic and exposure-history) was limited by the small number of donors.

Germline CDR1 and CDR2: MNHNY and SVGAGI (reference sequence). This CDR3 has 15 residues. The chain combines TRBV6-6 with TRBJ2-7, with 9 bases aligning to TRBD2. The clonotype comes from a man younger than 35 in good health. Some clones in this sample may be carry-over from other donors' samples. Input material: memory CD4+ T cells from PBMCs. The subset was: CD45RA-negative fraction. In DNA form, the CDR3 reads TGTGCCAGCAGTTGGGCGGGAGGGCCCTCCTATGAGCAGTACTTC. Translating it yields CASSWAGGPSYEQYF.